This T cell receptor (beta chain) was identified during a study of T cells in Graves' hyperthyroidism and ophthalmopathy. Study-wide results and limits: A model of 13 V-J pairs discriminated ophthalmopathy from stable hyperthyroidism. Most clonotypes expanded in the thyroid (above 0.001) were also present in blood.

This CDR3 is 14 amino acids long. V was clipped by 6 bases and J by 3 bases; unmatched bases: 8. From germline, CDR1 is SQVTM and CDR2 ANQGSEA. Comment on this clonotype: Its antigen is as yet unknown.

RNA transcripts yielded amplified TCR beta CDR3 regions. An initial round of RT-PCR targeting the TCR CDR3 relied on the HTBI primer set. Via MiXCR, TCRdb re-called the multiplex PCR reads, giving one row per CDR3 protein. In the table there are roughly 570,000 distinct CDR3 sequences, just over 45% of which are singletons. Newly diagnosed hyperthyroidism patients aged 18 to 65 years had disease lasting under 2 months. Together with thyroid ultrasound, orbital computed tomography, serum thyroxine and TRAb, clinical symptoms were used for diagnoses. The V call is TRBV29-1, the J call TRBJ2-7; TRBD2 aligns across 10 bases. This receptor was taken from a woman between 18 and 29 years old with Graves' hyperthyroidism. Sequencing input: peripheral blood or thyroid tissue (not recorded which). The CDR3 sequence: CSVATLAGFYEQYF. The CDR3 DNA reads TGCAGCGTCGCAACACTAGCGGGATTCTACGAGCAGTACTTC.